The rows below give T cell receptor beta chains drawn from one sample of a study of kidney transplant recipient with SARS-CoV-2 infection. TCRdb re-analysed the reads in MiXCR, keeping a single row per CDR3 protein. The table shows roughly 230,000 distinct CDR3 sequences, with about 28% occurring only once. The specimen was a blood sample, collected at baseline and on roughly day 120 from a kidney transplant recipient. These receptors originate from a male patient in his thirties who had COVID-19 and was a kidney transplant recipient. The T cells may partly be graft donor cells. Both conserved end residues are part of each CDR3. The D gene is left open where the match is weak. Size is omitted from some rows. Given values are once, few, many or a class for expanded clones.

>TRBJ2-5|NA|TRBV6-5|TRBD1|13
CASRIQGSETQYF
TGTGCCAGCAGAATACAGGGGTCGGAGACCCAGTACTTC
>TRBJ1-5|NA|TRBV28|NA|17
CASSGNFQWEGRQPQHF
TGTGCCAGCAGTGGCAACTTTCAATGGGAGGGCCGCCAGCCCCAGCATTTT
>TRBJ2-5|few|TRBV2|TRBD1|15
CASSWDTGGQETQYF
TGTGCCAGCAGCTGGGACACAGGGGGGCAAGAGACCCAGTACTTC
>TRBJ1-5|many|TRBV6-5|NA|14
CASSRAHRNQPQHF
TGTGCCAGCAGCCGGGCCCATCGCAATCAGCCCCAGCATTTT
>TRBJ1-2|once|TRBV7-1|NA|17
CSSSACHHEGKTYGYTF
TGTTCCAGCAGCGCATGTCATCACGAGGGAAAGACCTATGGCTACACCTTC
>TRBJ1-2|NA|TRBV6-5|NA|17
CASSLHRPYGKTYGYTF
TGTGCCAGCAGTTTACACAGGCCTTACGGAAAGACCTATGGCTACACCTTC
>TRBJ2-5|many|TRBV18|NA|14
CASSPPDGARTQYF
TGTGCCAGCTCACCACCCGACGGCGCGCGGACCCAGTACTTC
>TRBJ2-5|many|TRBV3-1|TRBD2|15
CASSQDWDYGETQYF
TGTGCCAGCAGCCAAGATTGGGACTATGGAGAGACCCAGTACTTC
>TRBJ2-2|NA|TRBV7-9|NA|16
CASSTRPGLDTGELFF
TGTGCCAGCAGCACGAGACCGGGGCTGGACACCGGGGAGCTGTTTTTT
>TRBJ1-1|few|TRBV30|NA|13
CAWTRVGSTEAFF
TGTGCCTGGACCAGGGTGGGGAGTACTGAAGCTTTCTTT
>TRBJ1-2|many|TRBV19|NA|16
CASSPRKGEANYGYTF
TGTGCCAGTAGTCCCCGAAAGGGGGAAGCTAACTATGGCTACACCTTC
>TRBJ2-3|many|TRBV5-4|NA|14
CASGGGGSRDTQYF
TGTGCCAGCGGGGGTGGCGGGTCCCGCGATACGCAGTATTTT
>TRBJ2-1|NA|TRBV2|NA|14
CASSLYRETNEQFF
TGTGCCAGCAGTCTCTATCGGGAGACCAATGAGCAGTTCTTC
>TRBJ2-3|NA|TRBV18|TRBD2|14
CASSLAGVTDTQYF
TGTGCCAGCTCACTAGCGGGAGTCACAGATACGCAGTATTTT
>TRBJ1-1|many|TRBV19|TRBD1|16
CASTTSHRGWSAEAFF
TGTGCCAGTACTACTTCCCACAGGGGGTGGTCCGCTGAAGCTTTCTTT
>TRBJ2-7|few|TRBV4-3|NA|13
CASGPGPGDEQYF
TGCGCCAGCGGCCCGGGGCCCGGGGACGAGCAGTACTTC
>TRBJ1-2|many|TRBV19|NA|17
CASSRHLTNRKTYGYTF
TGTGCCAGTAGTAGGCATTTGACAAATCGAAAGACCTATGGCTACACCTTC
>TRBJ1-1|many|TRBV5-4|NA|13
CASSLQLNTEAFF
TGTGCCAGCAGCTTACAGCTGAACACTGAAGCTTTCTTT
>TRBJ2-7|many|TRBV3-1|NA|14
CASSPRDASYEQYF
TGTGCCAGCAGCCCCCGGGACGCCTCCTACGAGCAGTACTTC
>TRBJ1-2|many|TRBV3-1|NA|14
CASSPSPVGVGYTF
TGTGCCAGCAGCCCCTCCCCGGTAGGGGTTGGCTACACCTTC
>TRBJ1-2|many|TRBV4-3|NA|17
CASSATEGRRKTYGYTF
TGCGCCAGCAGCGCAACAGAAGGACGTCGAAAGACCTATGGCTACACCTTC
>TRBJ1-2|many|TRBV15|NA|17
CATSIYERCGKTYGYTF
TGTGCCACCAGCATCTATGAAAGGTGTGGAAAGACCTATGGCTACACCTTC
>TRBJ1-2|many|TRBV7-5|NA|19
CISVPEGVIEVGKTYGYTF
NA
>TRBJ1-1|few|TRBV5-1|NA|15
CASSSEQGPNTEAFF
TGCGCCAGCAGCTCCGAACAGGGACCGAACACTGAAGCTTTCTTT
>TRBJ1-2|many|TRBV8-2|NA|16
CGSLTRDSRKTYGYTF
TGTGGCAGTTTGACTCGTGATAGCCGAAAGACCTATGGCTACACCTTC
>TRBJ2-1|many|TRBV4-1|TRBD2|17
CASSLGLAMSSYNEQFF
TGCGCCAGCAGCCTGGGACTAGCGATGAGCTCCTACAATGAGCAGTTCTTC
>TRBJ1-2|many|TRBV5-4|NA|16
CASGVFVPGKTYGYTF
TGTGCCAGCGGAGTTTTCGTACCAGGAAAGACCTATGGCTACACCTTC
>TRBJ2-5|NA|TRBV10-3|TRBD1|12
CATSTGEETQYF
TGTGCCACCTCGACAGGGGAAGAGACCCAGTACTTC
>TRBJ1-2|many|TRBV11-2|NA|17
CASSLYITSRKTYGYTF
TGTGCCAGCAGCCTGTACATAACAAGCAGAAAGACCTATGGCTACACCTTC
>TRBJ1-2|NA|TRBV5-4|NA|16
CASHIDVPGKTYGYTF
TGTGCCAGCCATATTGACGTACCAGGAAAGACCTATGGCTACACCTTC
>TRBJ1-6|many|TRBV2|NA|15
CASSEAGNHNSPLHF
TGTGCCAGCAGTGAAGCGGGGAACCATAATTCACCCCTCCACTTT
>TRBJ1-2|many|TRBV18|NA|15
CASSPDPEANYGYTF
TGTGCCAGCTCACCAGACCCAGAAGCTAACTATGGCTACACCTTC
>TRBJ2-3|few|TRBV20-1|TRBD2|15
CSASGGLAAADTQYF
TGCAGTGCTAGTGGGGGACTAGCTGCTGCAGATACGCAGTATTTT
>TRBJ2-7|many|TRBV19|NA|13
CASSTGPGYEQYF
TGTGCCAGTAGTACCGGACCGGGCTACGAGCAGTACTTC
>TRBJ1-6|many|TRBV6-4|TRBD1|14
CASSDGTGNSPLHF
TGTGCCAGCAGTGACGGGACAGGGAATTCACCCCTCCACTTT
>TRBJ2-2|many|TRBV6-5|NA|13
CASSEIVGGELFF
TGTGCCAGCAGTGAAATCGTGGGGGGGGAGCTGTTTTTT
>TRBJ1-2|NA|TRBV3-1|NA|17
CASSVSNTLRKTYGYTF
TGTGCCAGCAGCGTGTCTAACACCCTTCGAAAGACCTATGGCTACACCTTC
>TRBJ2-2|NA|TRBV6-4|TRBD1|14
CASSGTGGAGELFF
TGTGCCAGCAGTGGGACAGGGGGCGCCGGGGAGCTGTTTTTT
>TRBJ1-2|many|TRBV7-5|NA|19
CISVPEVVDEVGKTYGYTF
NA
>TRBJ1-2|many|TRBV11-3|NA|17
CASSSGFDLGKTYGYTF
TGTGCCAGCAGCTCCGGGTTCGATCTCGGAAAGACCTATGGCTACACCTTC
>TRBJ2-4|few|TRBV5-6|NA|15
CASTYQGVAKNIQYF
TGTGCCAGCACGTACCAAGGGGTGGCCAAAAACATTCAGTACTTC
>TRBJ1-2|many|TRBV12-5|NA|17
CASGRAALQGKTYGYTF
TGTGCTAGTGGTAGGGCAGCTTTGCAGGGAAAGACCTATGGCTACACCTTC
>TRBJ2-7|many|TRBV7-9|TRBD2|15
CASSLGLADTYEQYF
TGTGCCAGCAGCTTAGGGCTAGCGGATACCTACGAGCAGTACTTC
>TRBJ2-7|many|TRBV27|TRBD2|14
CASGWTSGIYEQYF
TGTGCCAGCGGCTGGACTAGCGGGATCTACGAGCAGTACTTC
>TRBJ1-1|many|TRBV4-1|TRBD1|14
CASRAQGANTEAFF
TGCGCCAGCAGAGCACAGGGGGCGAACACTGAAGCTTTCTTT
>TRBJ2-2|NA|TRBV3-1|NA|18
CASSVPVPISGLTEELFF
TGTGCCAGCAGCGTACCAGTTCCCATTTCAGGCTTGACCGAGGAGCTGTTTTTT
>TRBJ1-2|many|TRBV6-1|NA|17
CASSNARECRKTYGYTF
TGTGCCAGCAGTAACGCCCGGGAATGTAGAAAGACCTATGGCTACACCTTC
>TRBJ2-3|NA|TRBV5-4|TRBD2|15
CASSPRTSDSDTQYF
TGTGCCAGCAGCCCTAGGACTAGCGATTCAGATACGCAGTATTTT
>TRBJ2-1|NA|TRBV10-2|NA|14
CASSETRTAGEQFF
TGCGCCAGCAGTGAAACCCGGACTGCCGGTGAGCAGTTCTTC
>TRBJ2-3|NA|TRBV6-1|TRBD2|16
CASSEYPGGLTDTQYF
TGTGCCAGCAGTGAATATCCGGGAGGGCTCACAGATACGCAGTATTTT
>TRBJ1-2|many|TRBV11-1|NA|17
CASSSTTKAGKTYGYTF
TGTGCCAGCAGCTCGACCACTAAGGCTGGAAAGACCTATGGCTACACCTTC
>TRBJ2-3|NA|TRBV24-1|TRBD2|16
CATSDSSGGSTDMQYF
TGTGCCACCAGTGATAGTAGCGGGGGGAGCACAGATATGCAGTATTTT
>TRBJ1-6|many|TRBV30|NA|14
CAWRATGGYSPLHF
TGTGCCTGGAGAGCCACGGGGGGCTATTCACCCCTCCACTTT
>TRBJ1-2|many|TRBV7-2|TRBD1|16
CASSLHPPGQGYGYTF
TGTGCCAGCAGCTTACACCCTCCGGGACAGGGGTATGGCTACACCTTC
>TRBJ1-2|many|TRBV6-1|NA|12
CASSEIEGGYTF
TGTGCCAGCAGTGAAATTGAAGGGGGCTACACCTTC